What follows are 6 T cell receptor beta chains derived from one specimen sequenced in a study of blood T cell repertoires in COVID-19. TCRdb's table, derived via immunoSEQ multiplex PCR, lists solely in-frame clones and lacks some. The sample records hundreds of thousands of clones, 86% being singletons. Input material: PBMCs or T cells enriched from blood (not recorded which). These receptors all come from a woman between 50 and 59 years old who had recovered from COVID-19.

This clone was counted a single time. The genes are TRBV19 and TRBJ1-2, with D perhaps TRBD1 (6 bases). This CDR3 has 15 residues. Germline V gene data show CDR1 as LNHDA and CDR2 as SQIVND (reference sequence). V lost 5 bases, J lost 3 bases, and 16 bases lay in between. CDR3 in DNA: TGTGCCAGTAGTGCCCGGACAGTGGGGGACTATGGCTACACCTTC. Its translation: CASSARTVGDYGYTF.

This clone was counted a few times. The rearrangement joins TRBV30 to TRBJ2-2; weak D call: TRBD1 (6 bases). The CDR3 loop spans 14 amino acids. The V gene's germline CDR1 is GTSNPN and CDR2 SVGIG (reference sequence). The V and J ends lost 1 base and 5 bases respectively, with 11 bases between them. CDR3 residues: CAWSAGARTGELFF. The DNA for the CDR3 is TGTGCCTGGAGTGCAGGGGCTCGGACCGGGGAGCTGTTTTTT.

The chain has TRBV29-1 and TRBJ2-7, with 10 positions matching TRBD2. Losses at the gene ends were 4 bases for V and 5 bases for J; bases not matched to a gene: 14. Germline V gene data show CDR1 as SQVTM and CDR2 as ANQGSEA. The CDR3 has 16 amino acids. CDR3 bases: TGCAGCGTTGGGGGACCCGCTAGCGGGAGTATCAACGAGCAGTACTTC. The encoded protein is CSVGGPASGSINEQYF.

The rearrangement links TRBV27 to TRBJ2-5; TRBD2 might be the D (6 bases). Deletions cut 3 bases from V and 3 bases from J, with 11 bases between. The CDR3 totals 14 residues. Germline V CDR1 and CDR2: MNHEY, SMNVEV (reference sequence). The CDR3 DNA is TGTGCCAGCAGTTTCCGGCGGGACGAAGAGACCCAGTACTTC. It is translated as CASSFRRDEETQYF.

V is TRBV7-9 and J is TRBJ2-7; a possible D gene is TRBD2 (6 bases). The CDR3 is 13 residues long. Trimming took 3 bases from V and 6 from J, leaving 12 bases between them. The germline V gene has CDR1 SEHNR and CDR2 FQNEAQ (reference sequence). CDR3 bases: TGTGCCAGCAGCTTTGGAGGGGTCGGCGAGCAGTACTTC. This encodes CASSFGGVGEQYF.

This chain links TRBV28 with TRBJ1-1; D is unresolved. This CDR3 comprises 17 residues. Germline lookup yields CDR1 MDHEN and CDR2 SYDVKM. V shed 2 bases and J shed 0 bases, with 16 bases lying between them. The CDR3 is CASSLRSVGSMNTEAFF. As DNA, the CDR3 is TGTGCCAGCAGTTTACGATCTGTGGGCAGCATGAACACTGAAGCTTTCTTT.